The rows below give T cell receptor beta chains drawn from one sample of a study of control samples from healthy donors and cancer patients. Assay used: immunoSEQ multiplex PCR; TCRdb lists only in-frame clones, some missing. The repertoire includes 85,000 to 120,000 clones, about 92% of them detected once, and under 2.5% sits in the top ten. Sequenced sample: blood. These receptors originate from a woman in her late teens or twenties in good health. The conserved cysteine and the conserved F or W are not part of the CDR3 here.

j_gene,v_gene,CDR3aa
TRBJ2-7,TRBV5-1,ASSWGLTYEQY
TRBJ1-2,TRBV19,ASSINRDSYGYT
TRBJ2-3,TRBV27,ASSLSGGTDTQY
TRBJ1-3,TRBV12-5,ASGLVLNSGNTIY
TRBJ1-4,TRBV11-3,ASSQGWTNEKLF
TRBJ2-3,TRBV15,ATSRAPPLADTQY
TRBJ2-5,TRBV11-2,ASSLGDRDQETQY
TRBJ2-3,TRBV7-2,ASSLGVLTDTQY
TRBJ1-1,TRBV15,ATSIGPNTEAF
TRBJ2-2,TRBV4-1,ASSQERSGELF
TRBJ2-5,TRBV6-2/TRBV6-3,ASSYEEAHRGETQY
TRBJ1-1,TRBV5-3,ARSGDSNKDTEAF
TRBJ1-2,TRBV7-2,ASSLGVSNYGYT
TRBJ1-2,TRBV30,AWSVLTAYT
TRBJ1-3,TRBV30,AWSSGTGANTIY
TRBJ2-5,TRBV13,ASSLSGTDIQETQY
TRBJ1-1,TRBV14,AIRQSSGNNTEAF
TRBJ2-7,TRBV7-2,ASSSTVGQGLYEQY
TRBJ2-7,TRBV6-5,ASKREGQESYEQY
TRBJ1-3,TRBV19,ASHQHTGASSGNTIY
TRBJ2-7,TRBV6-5,ASSRGGSYEQY
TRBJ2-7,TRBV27,ASSLGGGLTYEQY
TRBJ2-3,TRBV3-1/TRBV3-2,ASRPSGTVTDTQY
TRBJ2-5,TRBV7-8,ASSPGTLGGETQY
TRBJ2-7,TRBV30,AWSAGTQYEQY
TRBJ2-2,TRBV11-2,ASSLNQGLNTGELF
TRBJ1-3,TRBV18,ASSPETGTSGNTIY
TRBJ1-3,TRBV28,ASSRPRGRNTIY
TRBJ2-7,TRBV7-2,ASSLEAGETYEQY
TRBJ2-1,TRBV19,ATSRGLLYNEQF
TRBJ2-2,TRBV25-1,ASTPGGGELF
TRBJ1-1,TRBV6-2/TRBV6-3,ASSYILPLGGAEAF
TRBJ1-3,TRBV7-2,ASSLLGRHSGNTIY
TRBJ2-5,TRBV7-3,ASSLLGPGETQY
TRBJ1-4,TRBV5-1,ASSLDGTKREKLF
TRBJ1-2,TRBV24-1,ATRDSHYGYT
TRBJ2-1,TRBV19,ASSTLGDEQF
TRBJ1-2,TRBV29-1,SVEIPDRVYGYT